The 23 T cell receptor beta chains below come from one sample, sequenced in a study of blood T cell repertoires in COVID-19 (dated by TCRdb to 2019 to 2021). Library generation was performed with the immunoSEQ multiplex PCR assay. The source is immuneACCESS, and TCRdb retained only in-frame sequences with V and J called. Part of the clones is not carried over; for the studies checked, unresolved V genes explain less than half of this, and the remainder is unexplained. Present in this sample are around 120,000 clones, more than 60% of which were seen just once. Jointly, the top ten make up roughly 2.5% of the sample. What was sequenced was peripheral blood. The origin of the receptors is a man aged 50-59 years with acute or convalescent COVID-19.

This rearrangement joins TRBV9 to TRBJ1-5; D gene uncertain. From germline, CDR1 is SGDLS and CDR2 YYNGEE. The CDR3 extends over 15 amino acids. V lost 4 bases, J lost 2 bases, and 13 bases lay in between. The CDR3 spells CASSPEGLGNQPQHF. CDR3 coding DNA: TGTGCCAGCAGCCCAGAGGGCCTTGGCAATCAGCCCCAGCATTTT.

The chain employs TRBV7-3 and TRBJ2-3; D is perhaps TRBD2 (5 bases). The CDR3 has 14 residues. The V and J ends lost 5 bases and 2 bases respectively, with 11 bases between them. From germline, CDR1 is SGHTA and CDR2 FQGTGA. The CDR3 spells CASSPGGATDTQYF. The CDR3 bases are TGTGCCAGCAGCCCTGGAGGAGCCACAGATACGCAGTATTTT. Drawing the rest from reference TRBV7-3 and TRBJ2-3, the complete variable domain is GAGVSQTPSNKVTEKGKYVELRCDPISGHTALYWYRQSLGQGPEFLIYFQGTGAADDSGLPNDRFFAVRPEGSVSTLKIQRTERGDSAVYLCASSPGGATDTQYFGPGTRLTVL.

This clone came up once. This rearrangement joins TRBV9 to TRBJ2-1, with 9 nucleotides matching TRBD2. V shed 3 bases and J 4 bases; nucleotides not matched to a gene: 14. The CDR3 totals 18 residues. The germline CDR1 and CDR2 sequences are SGDLS and YYNGEE. The CDR3 reads CASSEGALLAGQYNEQFF. The CDR3 bases are TGTGCCAGCAGCGAGGGGGCCCTACTAGCGGGCCAGTACAATGAGCAGTTCTTC.

The chain carries TRBV19 and TRBJ2-4; perhaps TRBD1 as D (6 bases). The length of the CDR3 is 15 residues. The V end was cut by 3 bases, the J end by 8 bases, with 17 bases between. Germline values: CDR1 LNHDA, CDR2 SQIVND (reference sequence). CDR3 in amino acids: CASSISGAEMHIQYF. The CDR3 nucleotides are TGTGCCAGTAGTATTTCAGGGGCGGAGATGCACATTCAGTACTTC.

V is TRBV6-1 and J is TRBJ1-1, with TRBD1 matching over 9 bases. V dropped 9 bases and J dropped 5; count of bases not matched to a gene: 10. The CDR3 contains 14 residues. Per germline, CDR1 MNHNS and CDR2 SASEGT. CDR3 protein: CASVVGQGTTEAFF. CDR3 sequence (DNA): TGTGCCAGTGTTGTGGGACAGGGAACGACTGAAGCTTTCTTT.

This rearrangement joins TRBV14 to TRBJ1-2, with D unclear. This CDR3 is built from 13 residues. The germline V and J ends were trimmed by 3 bases and 7 bases, with 12 bases remaining between them. CDR1 and CDR2 (germline): SGHDN, FVKESK. The CDR3 nucleotides are TGTGCCAGCAGCCATCCCTATAGAGGTGGCTACACCTTC. It encodes CASSHPYRGGYTF.

This clone has just one count. The chain combines TRBV10-3 with TRBJ1-4, with a tentative D call TRBD1 (5 bases). Looked up from germline, CDR1 is ENHRY and CDR2 is SYGVKD. The germline V and J ends were trimmed by 2 bases and 8 bases, with 9 bases remaining between them. This CDR3 is built from 13 residues. CDR3 in DNA: TGTGCCATCAGTGAGGGACACACAGAAAAACTGTTTTTT. The encoded protein is CAISEGHTEKLFF.

The CDR3, as DNA: TGTGCCAGCAGTTACTCAGGGACAAGCCAGGAGCCCCAGCATTTT. It codes for CASSYSGTSQEPQHF. V and J are TRBV6-6 and TRBJ1-5; maybe TRBD1 (6 bases). This CDR3 region has 15 residues. Germline-derived CDR1 and CDR2 are MNHNY and SVGAGI (reference sequence). Trimming cost V 0 bases and J 8 bases, with 14 bases left between them.

The gene calls are TRBV28 and TRBJ1-3, with D hard to call. The V and J ends lost 5 bases and 0 bases respectively, with 11 bases between them. Germline CDR1 reads MDHEN; CDR2 reads SYDVKM. CDR3 length: 15 amino acids. As DNA, the CDR3 is TGTGCCAGCAGTCGCAGGCCTCGCTCTGGAAACACCATATATTTT. Its translation: CASSRRPRSGNTIYF.

This clone was seen only a few times. V is TRBV11-2 and J is TRBJ2-2; 7 nucleotides match TRBD1. CDR1 is SGHAT and CDR2 is FQNNGV in the germline V gene. V dropped 5 bases and J dropped 3; count of bases not matched to a gene: 6. CDR3 length: 15 amino acids. This chain's CDR3 is CASSHITGDTGELFF. CDR3 sequence (DNA): TGTGCCAGCAGCCATATTACAGGGGACACCGGGGAGCTGTTTTTT.

The chain is built from TRBV5-1 and TRBJ1-6; TRBD1 agrees at 8 bases. The junction had 5 bases not matched to a gene; V was cut back by 4 bases and J by 8 bases. Germline V lookup: CDR1 SGHRS, CDR2 YFSETQ. The CDR3 length is 14 residues. The DNA for the CDR3 is TGCGCCAGCAGCCCGGACAGGGTCTATTCACCCCTCCACTTT. Protein: CASSPDRVYSPLHF.

The V call is TRBV11-1, the J call TRBJ2-1; 10 bases are shared with TRBD2. The germline V gene has CDR1 SGHAT and CDR2 FQDESV (reference sequence). The junction had 8 bases not matched to a gene; V was cut back by 5 bases and J by 4 bases. The length of the CDR3 is 16 residues. CDR3 sequence reads: CASSQRTSGYYNEQFF. The CDR3 DNA follows: TGTGCCAGCAGCCAGCGGACTAGCGGATATTACAATGAGCAGTTCTTC.

The genes are TRBV4-1 and TRBJ1-1, with TRBD1 matching 9 bases. Germline V gene data show CDR1 as MGHRA and CDR2 as YSYEKL. The J segment lost 4 bases and the V segment lost 4 bases, leaving 4 bases of the junction unmatched. This CDR3 region has 14 residues. The CDR3 bases are TGCGCCAGCAGCCTGGACAGGGGTCCCACTGAAGCTTTCTTT. Its protein product is CASSLDRGPTEAFF.

The chain recombines TRBV27 with TRBJ2-1, with TRBD2 matching over 9 bases. CDR1 is MNHEY and CDR2 is SMNVEV in the germline V gene (reference sequence). After removal of 5 bases from V and 7 bases from J, the junction contained 6 bases not matched to a gene. The CDR3 loop spans 14 amino acids. CDR3 sequence reads: CASSRSSGSNEQFF. CDR3 DNA: TGTGCCAGCAGTCGGAGTAGCGGGAGTAATGAGCAGTTCTTC.

J is TRBJ2-3 and V is TRBV24-1, with D hard to call. V lost 0 bases and J lost 1, with 7 bases in between. The CDR3 extends over 15 amino acids. Germline V gene data show CDR1 as KGHDR and CDR2 as SFDVKD. CDR3 coding DNA: TGTGCCACCAGTGATTTGGGGCAGGGCACAGATACGCAGTATTTT. As protein: CATSDLGQGTDTQYF.

The chain is built from TRBV2 and TRBJ1-1; the D is unclear. Germline V gene data show CDR1 as SNHLY and CDR2 as FYNNEI. The length of the CDR3 is 13 residues. Between the trimmed V and J ends, which lost 7 bases and 2 bases, there was a span of 11 bases. The CDR3 sequence: CASIREGNTEAFF. The CDR3 DNA sequence: TGTGCCAGCATTCGGGAGGGAAACACTGAAGCTTTCTTT.

CDR3 bases: TGTGCCAGCTCACCTCCCGGGGCAGATACGCAGTATTTT. Its protein product is CASSPPGADTQYF. The chain links TRBV18 to TRBJ2-3; possibly TRBD2 for D (5 bases). The CDR3 sequence is 13 residues long. CDR1 KGHSH and CDR2 LQKENI come from the germline V gene. Trimming stripped 3 bases from V and 4 bases from J, with 8 bases between.

This chain connects TRBV5-1 to TRBJ2-2; 11 bases are a match to TRBD2. Trimming cost V 1 base and J 6 bases; bases outside gene matches: 8. This CDR3 is built from 17 residues. CDR1 and CDR2 (germline): SGHRS, YFSETQ. This CDR3 reads CASSLQLAGGQAGELFF. As DNA, the CDR3 is TGCGCCAGCAGCTTGCAGCTAGCGGGAGGACAAGCCGGGGAGCTGTTTTTT.

The V call is TRBV4-1, the J call TRBJ2-5; 11 bases map to TRBD2. Trimming at V came to 5 bases and at J to 5 bases, leaving 4 bases not matched to a gene. Looked up from germline, CDR1 is MGHRA and CDR2 is YSYEKL. The CDR3 covers 14 residues. CDR3 sequence (DNA): TGCGCCAGCAGCGGGCTAGCGGGAGGTGAGACCCAGTACTTC. This codes for CASSGLAGGETQYF.

The J gene is TRBJ2-2, the V gene TRBV18; D may be TRBD1 (6 bases). Germline assignment: CDR1 KGHSH and CDR2 LQKENI. V was shortened by 6 bases and J by 7 bases, with 9 bases between the two germline ends. The CDR3 runs 12 residues. CDR3 sequence reads: CASSPTGGELFF. DNA for the CDR3: TGTGCCAGCTCGCCGACAGGCGGGGAGCTGTTTTTT.

The genes are TRBV24-1 and TRBJ2-2; 7 bases match TRBD1. Germline assignment: CDR1 KGHDR and CDR2 SFDVKD. Trimming took 5 bases from V and 1 from J; bases not matched to a gene: 6. This CDR3 is 16 amino acids long. CDR3 in amino acids: CATSGSTGLNTGELFF. The CDR3 bases are TGTGCCACCAGTGGCTCGACAGGGCTGAACACCGGGGAGCTGTTTTTT.

V usage is TRBV5-1 and J usage is TRBJ2-1; possibly TRBD2 for D (5 bases). The CDR3 spans 14 residues. The germline V gene encodes CDR1 SGHRS and CDR2 YFSETQ. V dropped 0 bases and J dropped 8 bases, with 12 bases sitting between them. The CDR3 DNA reads TGCGCCAGCAGCTTGGGAGGGTATAGCCATGAGCAGTTCTTC. This codes for CASSLGGYSHEQFF.

The chain joins TRBV3-1 (or the pseudogene TRBV3-2) to TRBJ2-7, with 7 bases aligning to TRBD1. V lost 1 base and J lost 6; bases outside the gene matches: 12. The CDR3 length is 16 residues. Germline CDR1 is LGHDT and CDR2 is YNNKEL (reference sequence). The CDR3 sequence: CASSQVSGRGSPEQYF. As DNA, the CDR3 is TGTGCCAGCAGCCAAGTTTCGGGCAGGGGGTCTCCCGAGCAGTACTTC.